The clone carrying this T cell receptor (beta chain) showed up just a few times. Its antigen is undetermined. This record belongs to a study of somatic mutations in cytotoxic T cells in rheumatoid arthritis. Broader study findings: Within 8 of 65 patients, the single biggest CD8+ clone made up more than 20% of CD8+ cells. Patients with rheumatoid arthritis, but not healthy controls, had CD8+ clonality that increased with age.

Method: immunoSEQ multiplex PCR; TCRdb's copy keeps in-frame clones and lacks some. The sample has 20,000 to 25,000 clones, 78% seen once. This sequence originates from an adult with rheumatoid arthritis. Material for sequencing was CD8+ T cells sorted from blood.

The CDR3 is CASSQDLISNQPQHF. CDR3 DNA: TGCGCCAGCAGCCAAGATCTGATTAGCAATCAGCCCCAGCATTTT. J is TRBJ1-5 and V is TRBV4-3, with D unclear. Between the trimmed V and J ends, which lost 0 bases and 0 bases, there was a span of 6 bases. From germline, CDR1 is LGHNA and CDR2 YSLEER. The CDR3 covers 15 residues.